This entry lists 2 T cell receptor beta chains sequenced from one sample in a study of cytomegalovirus exposure and HLA in healthy donors. 60 Vbeta and 13 Jbeta primers were used in PCR. Method: immunoSEQ multiplex PCR; TCRdb's copy keeps in-frame clones and lacks some. The table lists roughly 99,000 clones, under 80% of them singletons. The specimen sequenced was PBMCs. Every receptor here comes from a woman between 35 and 50 years old in good health and CMV-seropositive.

The rearrangement uses TRBV5-1 and TRBJ2-5; no clear D gene. The CDR3 runs to 13 residues. Germline V gene sequence: CDR1 SGHRS, CDR2 YFSETQ. Trimming cost V 3 bases and J 2 bases, with 8 bases left between them. The CDR3, as DNA: TGCGCCAGCAGCTCGACACCGCAAGAGACCCAGTACTTC. Translation gives CASSSTPQETQYF.

The chain carries TRBV5-1 and TRBJ1-1; D is unclear. Germline loops: CDR1 SGHRS, CDR2 YFSETQ. V gave up 0 bases and J gave up 4 bases, with 13 bases separating them. The length of the CDR3 is 15 residues. The CDR3 is CASSLGDRGATEAFF. The CDR3 DNA follows: TGCGCCAGCAGCTTGGGGGATCGGGGTGCCACTGAAGCTTTCTTT. Together with reference TRBV5-1 and TRBJ1-1, the CDR3 gives the full variable domain: KAGVTQTPRYLIKTRGQQVTLSCSPISGHRSVSWYQQTPGQGLQFLFEYFSETQRNKGNFPGRFSGRQFSNSRSEMNVSTLELGDSALYLCASSLGDRGATEAFFGQGTRLTVV.